Presented here are 20 T cell receptor beta chains from one specimen sequenced in a study of a mutant IDH1 vaccine in newly diagnosed glioma (dated by TCRdb to about 2021). The sample's time point label, in plain terms: week 35, safety follow-up. Every vaccine dose consisted of 300 ug of a 20-mer mutant IDH1 peptide in Montanide, administered subcutaneously together with topical imiquimod. Antigens of these TCRs are unknown. The method behind the library was the immunoSEQ multiplex PCR assay. Drawn from immuneACCESS, this table holds only the in-frame rearrangements with V and J called that TCRdb kept. Clones are partly lost; checked studies trace under half to an unresolved V gene and leave the rest unexplained. The sample profile shows roughly 69,000 clones; more than 75% of them were found once. The ten largest clonotypes hold 1.5% to 2.5% of the sample. Source: PBMCs, taken from a glioma patient whose treatment included an IDH1 peptide vaccine. These receptors were obtained from a man aged 30 to 39 with glioma.

The chain combines TRBV14 with TRBJ1-1, with TRBD1 matching over 7 bases. This CDR3 spans 15 amino acids. Per germline, CDR1 SGHDN and CDR2 FVKESK. With 8 bases clipped from V and 0 bases from J, the junction kept 9 bases outside the gene matches. The CDR3 DNA reads TGTGCCAGCTACCCGGGACAGCTCATGAACACTGAAGCTTTCTTT. It encodes CASYPGQLMNTEAFF.

The chain joins TRBV6-5 to TRBJ1-1; TRBD1 matches at 7 bases. The CDR3 runs to 13 residues. CDR1 MNHEY and CDR2 SVGAGI come from the germline V gene. The junction had 6 bases not matched to a gene; V was cut back by 6 bases and J by 5 bases. The chain's CDR3 is CASRYTGVTEAFF. CDR3 DNA sequence: TGTGCCAGCAGGTACACAGGGGTGACTGAAGCTTTCTTT.

The chain uses TRBV19 and TRBJ2-7, with 11 bases identical to TRBD2. The CDR3 is made up of 16 amino acids. Germline lookup yields CDR1 LNHDA and CDR2 SQIVND (reference sequence). The ends lost 7 bases at V and 0 bases at J; junction bases unmatched: 8. CDR3 sequence (DNA): TGTGCCAGTACCAAGGGACTAGCGGAGAGCTCCTACGAGCAGTACTTC. Its translation is CASTKGLAESSYEQYF. Filled out from reference TRBV19 and TRBJ2-7, the complete variable domain reads DGGITQSPKYLFRKEGQNVTLSCEQNLNHDAMYWYRQDPGQGLRLIYYSQIVNDFQKGDIAEGYSVSREKKESFPLTVTSAQKNPTAFYLCASTKGLAESSYEQYFGPGTRLTVT.

This chain joins TRBV6-6 and TRBJ2-7; D not certain. CDR1 and CDR2 (germline): MNHNY, SVGAGI (reference sequence). CDR3 length equals 14 residues. The germline V and J ends were trimmed by 2 bases and 0 bases, with 8 bases remaining between them. The CDR3 DNA follows: TGTGCCAGCAGTTACGGTAGGAGCTCCTACGAGCAGTACTTC. It translates to CASSYGRSSYEQYF.

V and J are TRBV6-5 and TRBJ1-6; D not certain. V was clipped by 6 bases and J by 5 bases, with 11 bases between them. The germline V gene has CDR1 MNHEY and CDR2 SVGAGI. This CDR3 spans 14 amino acids. DNA of the CDR3: TGTGCCAGCAGCCGAGGACGGAATAATTCACCCCTCCACTTT. It codes for CASSRGRNNSPLHF.

The V and J genes are TRBV5-6 and TRBJ1-3; tentatively, D is TRBD1 (5 bases). Germline CDR1 SGHDT, CDR2 YYEEEE. This CDR3 is built from 16 residues. V was cut by 4 bases and J by 2 bases, with 16 bases left in between. DNA of the CDR3: TGTGCCAGCAGCCTATCCACAGGACTCACTGGAAACACCATATATTTT. Amino acids: CASSLSTGLTGNTIYF.

The table lists this clone with a few counts. The identical CDR3 is also encoded by other nucleotide sequences in the sample. The CDR3 region has the DNA TGTGCCAGCAGCTTGGCTAGCGGGGGAGATACGCAGTATTTT. Translating gives CASSLASGGDTQYF. The J gene is TRBJ2-3, the V gene TRBV5-6, with TRBD2 identical over 10 bases. The length of the CDR3 is 14 residues. Germline-derived CDR1 and CDR2 are SGHDT and YYEEEE. With V trimmed by 0 bases and J by 5 bases, 0 bases remained unmatched.

The chain joins TRBV9 to TRBJ2-3; 9 bases are shared with TRBD2. The CDR3 covers 14 residues. Trimming removed 4 bases from V and 6 bases from J; junction bases left unmatched: 6. CDR1 is SGDLS, CDR2 YYNGEE, per germline. The CDR3 bases are TGTGCCAGCAGCTTGGGGACTAGCCCCGATACGCAGTATTTT. It codes for CASSLGTSPDTQYF.

V usage is TRBV5-1 and J usage is TRBJ2-1, with 9 positions matching TRBD2. The J segment lost 0 bases and the V segment lost 0 bases, leaving 4 bases of the junction unmatched. Germline loops: CDR1 SGHRS, CDR2 YFSETQ. This CDR3 region has 17 residues. The CDR3 nucleotides read TGCGCCAGCAGCTTGGGTCTAGCGGGGTCCTCCTACAATGAGCAGTTCTTC. Residues: CASSLGLAGSSYNEQFF.

V usage is TRBV6-1 and J usage is TRBJ1-5, with D perhaps TRBD1 (6 bases). The CDR3 is 18 amino acids. Germline CDR1 is MNHNS and CDR2 is SASEGT. Trimming pared 4 bases from V and 4 bases from J, leaving 23 bases between. CDR3 in DNA: TGTGCCAGCAGTGGACCGCTGTTAGCGGGGGCCCTGAATCAGCCCCAGCATTTT. Its protein is CASSGPLLAGALNQPQHF.

The rearrangement links TRBV4-1 to TRBJ1-3; D unresolved. This CDR3 is 14 amino acids long. Trimming removed 7 bases from V and 0 bases from J, with 10 bases in between. The germline CDR1 and CDR2 sequences are MGHRA and YSYEKL. In DNA form, the CDR3 reads TGCGCCAGCACCCCTCTCGGCTCTGGAAACACCATATATTTT. This gives the protein CASTPLGSGNTIYF.

This clone was picked up a small number of times. The CDR3 DNA reads as TGTGCCAGTAGTATCGGACAGGGGGCTTTTGGCGGGGAGCTGTTTTTT. Its protein is CASSIGQGAFGGELFF. V and J are TRBV19 and TRBJ2-2; 11 bases are a match to TRBD1. The CDR3 has 16 amino acids. J lost 7 bases, V lost 3 bases, and 7 bases had no gene match. The V gene's germline CDR1 is LNHDA and CDR2 SQIVND (reference sequence). The whole variable domain, remainder taken from reference TRBV19 and TRBJ2-2, is DGGITQSPKYLFRKEGQNVTLSCEQNLNHDAMYWYRQDPGQGLRLIYYSQIVNDFQKGDIAEGYSVSREKKESFPLTVTSAQKNPTAFYLCASSIGQGAFGGELFFGEGSRLTVL.

V and J are TRBV6-1 and TRBJ1-2, with D possibly TRBD1 on 5 matching bases. V lost 2 bases and J lost 6, with 19 bases in between. CDR1 is MNHNS, CDR2 SASEGT, per germline. There are 16 residues in the CDR3. CDR3 region: CASSEILVGPVHGYTF. The CDR3 nucleotides are TGTGCCAGCAGTGAAATCCTTGTGGGGCCAGTCCATGGCTACACCTTC.

The J gene is TRBJ1-1, the V gene TRBV6-1, with D unresolved. Per the germline V gene, CDR1 is MNHNS and CDR2 is SASEGT. Trimming cost V 4 bases and J 4 bases, with 16 bases left between them. The CDR3 is made up of 15 amino acids. In DNA form, the CDR3 reads TGTGCCAGCAGTGTAAGAATAGGTGTCTTCACTGAAGCTTTCTTT. This translates into CASSVRIGVFTEAFF.

The genes are TRBV2 and TRBJ1-6, with D perhaps TRBD1 (6 bases). This CDR3 has 14 residues. V was trimmed by 7 bases and J by 8 bases, leaving 15 bases between them. CDR1 is SNHLY, CDR2 FYNNEI, per germline. CDR3 sequence: CASTEGESYSPLHF. Written as DNA, the CDR3 is TGTGCCAGCACGGAGGGGGAATCATATTCACCCCTCCACTTT.

This sequence joins TRBV11-2 and TRBJ2-7; D is unresolved. Between the trimmed V and J ends, which lost 7 bases and 4 bases, there was a span of 20 bases. Germline assignment: CDR1 SGHAT and CDR2 FQNNGV. The CDR3 has 15 residues. In nucleotides, the CDR3 is TGTGCCAGCACCTCCTTGACGGCTAGGAAATACGAGCAGTACTTC. Its translation: CASTSLTARKYEQYF. The full variable domain, rest sourced from reference TRBV11-2 and TRBJ2-7, is EAGVAQSPRYKIIEKRQSVAFWCNPISGHATLYWYQQILGQGPKLLIQFQNNGVVDDSQLPKDRFSAERLKGVDSTLKIQPAKLEDSAVYLCASTSLTARKYEQYFGPGTRLTVT.

The V call is TRBV19, the J call TRBJ2-7; 11 positions agree with TRBD2. Germline loops: CDR1 LNHDA, CDR2 SQIVND (reference sequence). Trimming cost V 5 bases and J 7 bases; bases outside gene matches: 10. This CDR3 contains 15 residues. The CDR3 region has the DNA TGTGCCAGTAGTCCTCAACTAGCGGGAGTTGGGGAGCAGTACTTC. Protein: CASSPQLAGVGEQYF.

The gene calls are TRBV7-8 and TRBJ1-5; D gene uncertain. V lost 2 bases and J 7 bases, leaving 12 bases between the germline ends. The CDR3 runs to 14 residues. Per the germline V gene, CDR1 is SGHVS and CDR2 is FQNEAQ. The DNA of the CDR3 is TGTGCCAGCAGCTTAAGACCGAGGCGGCAGCCCCAGCATTTT. This codes for CASSLRPRRQPQHF.

J is TRBJ2-2 and V is TRBV29-1; 10 bases fit TRBD2. The germline V gene has CDR1 SQVTM and CDR2 ANQGSEA. The CDR3 covers 14 residues. The ends lost 6 bases at V and 4 bases at J; junction bases unmatched: 5. The CDR3 DNA follows: TGCAGCGTCTTAGCGGGGGGCGTCACCGGGGAGCTGTTTTTT. Translating it yields CSVLAGGVTGELFF.

The gene calls are TRBV6-1 and TRBJ2-5, with a weak D call TRBD1 (5 bases). Germline assignment: CDR1 MNHNS and CDR2 SASEGT. The CDR3 is 14 amino acids. V was cut by 7 bases and J by 4 bases, with 16 bases left in between. CDR3: CASTRQGLGETQYF. In DNA form, the CDR3 reads TGTGCCAGCACGAGGCAGGGCCTGGGAGAGACCCAGTACTTC.